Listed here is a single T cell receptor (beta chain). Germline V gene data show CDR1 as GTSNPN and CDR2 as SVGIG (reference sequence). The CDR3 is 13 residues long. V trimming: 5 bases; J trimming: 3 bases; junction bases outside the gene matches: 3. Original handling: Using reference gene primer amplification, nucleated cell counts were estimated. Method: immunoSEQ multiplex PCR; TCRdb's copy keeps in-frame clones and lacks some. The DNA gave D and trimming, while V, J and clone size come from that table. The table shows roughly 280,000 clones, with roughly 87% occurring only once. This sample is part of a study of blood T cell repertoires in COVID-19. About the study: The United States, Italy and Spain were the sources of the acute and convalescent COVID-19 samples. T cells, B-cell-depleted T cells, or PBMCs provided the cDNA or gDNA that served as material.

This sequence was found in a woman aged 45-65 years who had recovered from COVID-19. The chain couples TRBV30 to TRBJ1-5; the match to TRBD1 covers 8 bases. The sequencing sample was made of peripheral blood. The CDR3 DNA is TGTGCCTGGGGGACAGGTAACAATCAGCCCCAGCATTTT. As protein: CAWGTGNNQPQHF.